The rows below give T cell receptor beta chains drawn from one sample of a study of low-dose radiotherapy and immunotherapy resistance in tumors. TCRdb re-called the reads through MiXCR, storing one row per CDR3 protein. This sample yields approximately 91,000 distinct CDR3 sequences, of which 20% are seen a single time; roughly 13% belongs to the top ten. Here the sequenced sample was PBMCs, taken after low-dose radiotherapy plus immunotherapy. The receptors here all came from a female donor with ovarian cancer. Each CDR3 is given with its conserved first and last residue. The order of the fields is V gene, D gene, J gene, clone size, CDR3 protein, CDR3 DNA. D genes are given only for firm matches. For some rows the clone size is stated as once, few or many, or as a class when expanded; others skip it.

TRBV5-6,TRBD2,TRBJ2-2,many,CASSLVAWTSGMTTNTGELFF,TGTGCCAGCAGCTTGGTAGCGTGGACTAGCGGGATGACAACGAACACCGGGGAGCTGTTTTTT
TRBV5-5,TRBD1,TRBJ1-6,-,CASSLGTGVSPLHF,TGTGCCAGCAGCCTAGGGACAGGGGTCTCACCCCTCCACTTT
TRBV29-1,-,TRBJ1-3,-,CSVGQEYGNTIYF,TGCAGCGTTGGACAGGAGTATGGAAACACCATATATTTT
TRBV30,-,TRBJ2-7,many,CAWKIGKVAGDSYEQYF,TGTGCCTGGAAAATAGGAAAGGTGGCCGGCGACTCCTACGAGCAGTACTTC
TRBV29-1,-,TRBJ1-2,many,CSVEEQGSGYGYTF,TGCAGCGTTGAAGAGCAGGGATCGGGCTATGGCTACACCTTC
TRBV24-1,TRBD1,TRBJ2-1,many,CATSDPKTGAENEQFF,TGTGCCACCAGTGACCCAAAGACAGGGGCCGAAAATGAGCAGTTCTTC
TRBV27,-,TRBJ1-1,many,CASSFGAGGTEAFF,TGTGCCAGCAGTTTTGGGGCCGGAGGAACTGAAGCTTTCTTT
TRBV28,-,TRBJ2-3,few,CASREPGPSTDTQYF,TGTGCCAGCAGAGAACCGGGACCTAGCACAGATACGCAGTATTTT
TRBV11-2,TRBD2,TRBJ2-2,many,CASSPTGLGFANTGELFF,TGTGCCAGCAGCCCTACGGGACTAGGGTTCGCGAACACCGGGGAGCTGTTTTTT
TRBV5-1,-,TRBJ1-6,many,CASSLDGRNNSPLHF,TGCGCCAGCAGCTTGGATGGGAGGAATAATTCACCCCTCCACTTT
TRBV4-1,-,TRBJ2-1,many,CASSQPSGDEQFF,TGCGCCAGCAGCCAGCCCTCAGGGGATGAGCAGTTCTTC
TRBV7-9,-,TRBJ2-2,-,CASSWDITGELFF,TGTGCCAGCAGTTGGGACATCACCGGGGAGCTGTTTTTT
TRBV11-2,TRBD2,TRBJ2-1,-,CASSLESGGFVEQFF,TGTGCCAGCAGCTTAGAATCGGGGGGGTTTGTTGAGCAGTTCTTC
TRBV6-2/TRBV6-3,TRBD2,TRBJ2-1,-,CASSPGLAGPSYNEQFF,TGTGCCAGCAGCCCGGGACTAGCGGGTCCTTCCTACAATGAGCAGTTCTTC
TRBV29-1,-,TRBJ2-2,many,CSVGSGPANTGELFF,TGCAGCGTTGGATCGGGGCCGGCGAACACCGGGGAGCTGTTTTTT
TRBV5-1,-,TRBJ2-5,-,CASSLNVGETQYF,TGCGCCAGCAGCTTGAACGTCGGCGAGACCCAGTACTTC
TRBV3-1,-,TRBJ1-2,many,CASSTLTVTDGYTF,TGTGCCAGCAGCACATTAACAGTGACGGATGGCTACACCTTC
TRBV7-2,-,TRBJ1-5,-,CASRLQGGLNQPQHFFFFFF,-
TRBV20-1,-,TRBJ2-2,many,CSAREYPRDSITGELFF,TGCAGTGCTAGAGAATACCCTCGGGACTCAATTACCGGGGAGCTGTTTTTT
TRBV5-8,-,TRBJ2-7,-,CASSFFRSDEQYF,TGTGCCAGCAGCTTCTTCCGTTCGGACGAGCAGTACTTC
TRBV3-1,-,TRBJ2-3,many,CASSQTVSPTDTQYF,TGTGCCAGCAGCCAAACAGTATCCCCCACAGATACGCAGTATTTT
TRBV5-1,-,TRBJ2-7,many,CASTQGYEQYF,TGCGCCAGCACGCAGGGGTACGAGCAGTACTTC
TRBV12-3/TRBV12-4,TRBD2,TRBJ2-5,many,CASRGGATQYF,TGTGCCAGCAGGGGAGGGGCGACCCAGTACTTC
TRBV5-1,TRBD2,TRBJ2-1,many,CASSPLAGAGEQFF,TGCGCCAGCAGCCCGCTAGCGGGAGCAGGTGAGCAGTTCTTC
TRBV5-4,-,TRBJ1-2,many,CASSAGFRDGYTF,TGTGCCAGCAGCGCCGGGTTTCGGGATGGCTACACCTTC
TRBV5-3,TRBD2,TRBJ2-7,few,CASRLAGAYEQYF,TGTGCCAGCCGGCTAGCGGGGGCCTACGAGCAGTACTTC
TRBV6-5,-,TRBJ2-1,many,CASSQPSPGHRYGNEQFF,TGTGCCAGCAGTCAACCCAGCCCGGGACACCGTTATGGGAATGAGCAGTTCTTC
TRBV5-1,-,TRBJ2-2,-,CASSASTGTGELFF,TGCGCCAGCAGCGCTAGTACGGGGACCGGGGAGCTGTTTTTT
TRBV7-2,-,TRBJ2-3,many,CASSAGTYRGTDTQYF,TGTGCCAGCAGCGCCGGGACCTACAGGGGCACAGATACGCAGTATTTT
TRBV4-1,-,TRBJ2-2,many,CASSPAPGSANTGELFF,TGCGCCAGCAGCCCTGCACCGGGTTCCGCGAACACCGGGGAGCTGTTTTTT
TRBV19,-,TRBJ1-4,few,CATSGSTNEKLFF,TGTGCCACTTCAGGGTCAACTAATGAAAAACTGTTTTTT
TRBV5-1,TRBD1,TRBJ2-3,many,CASSLDLPGQGGDTQYF,TGCGCCAGCAGCTTGGACTTGCCGGGACAGGGAGGTGATACGCAGTATTTT
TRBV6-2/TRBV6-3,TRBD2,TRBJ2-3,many,CASRLSSGSTDTQYF,TGTGCCAGCAGACTCTCTAGCGGGAGCACAGATACGCAGTATTTT
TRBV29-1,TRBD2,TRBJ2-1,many,CSVNRGGGNEQFF,TGCAGCGTTAACCGGGGGGGCGGGAATGAGCAGTTCTTC
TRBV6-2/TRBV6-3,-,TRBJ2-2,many,CASITSINTGELFF,TGTGCCAGCATTACTAGCATTAACACCGGGGAGCTGTTTTTT
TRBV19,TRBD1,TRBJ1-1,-,CASRSGPGQTMNTEAFF,TGTGCCAGTAGGAGCGGACCGGGACAGACGATGAACACTGAAGCTTTCTTT
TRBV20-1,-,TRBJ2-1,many,CSASPTSNEQFF,TGCAGTGCTAGCCCGACTAGCAATGAGCAGTTCTTC
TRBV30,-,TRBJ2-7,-,CAWSLADFNSYEQYF,TGTGCCTGGAGTCTGGCGGACTTCAACTCCTACGAGCAGTACTTC
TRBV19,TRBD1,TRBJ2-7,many,CASSETGKTYEQYF,TGTGCCAGTAGCGAGACAGGGAAAACCTACGAGCAGTACTTC
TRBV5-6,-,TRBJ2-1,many,CASSLRGHGMPEQFF,TGTGCCAGCAGCTTGCGGGGACATGGAATGCCTGAGCAGTTCTTC
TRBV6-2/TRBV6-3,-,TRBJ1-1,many,CASSYWSNTEAFF,TGTGCCAGCAGTTATTGGTCTAACACTGAAGCTTTCTTT
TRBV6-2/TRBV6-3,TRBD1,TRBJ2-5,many,CASRSRGRGETQYF,TGTGCCAGCAGATCCAGGGGGCGTGGGGAGACCCAGTACTTC
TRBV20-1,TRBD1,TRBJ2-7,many,CSARVDRPPGEQYF,TGCAGTGCTAGGGTGGACAGGCCGCCGGGCGAGCAGTACTTC
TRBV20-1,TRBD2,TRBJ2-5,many,CSASPGLAGGKETQYF,TGCAGTGCTAGTCCGGGACTAGCGGGGGGCAAAGAGACCCAGTACTTC
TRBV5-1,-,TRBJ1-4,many,CASSLDGAGKLFF,TGCGCCAGCAGCTTGGACGGCGCGGGCAAACTGTTTTTT
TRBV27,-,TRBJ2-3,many,CASSGYGGTQYF,TGTGCCAGCAGTGGGTACGGAGGTACGCAGTATTTT
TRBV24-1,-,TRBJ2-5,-,CATSDKGWPGVGLSTQYF,TGTGCCACCAGTGACAAAGGATGGCCCGGAGTTGGTTTAAGTACCCAGTACTTC
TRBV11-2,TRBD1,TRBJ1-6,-,CASSTGGISPLHF,TGTGCCAGCAGCACAGGGGGAATTTCACCCCTCCACTTT
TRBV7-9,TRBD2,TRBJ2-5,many,CASTPSGSWETQYF,TGTGCCAGCACCCCCAGCGGGAGCTGGGAGACCCAGTACTTC
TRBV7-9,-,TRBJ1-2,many,CASSPEGHYGYTF,TGTGCCAGCAGCCCCGAGGGGCACTATGGCTACACCTTC
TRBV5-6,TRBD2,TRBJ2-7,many,CASSLDPVTSVYEQYF,TGTGCCAGCAGCTTGGATCCGGTGACTAGCGTCTACGAGCAGTACTTC
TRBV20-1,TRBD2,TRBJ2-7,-,CSAGGTSEQYF,TGCAGTGCTGGAGGGACTAGCGAGCAGTACTTC
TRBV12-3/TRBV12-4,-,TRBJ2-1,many,CASSRGGDEQFF,TGTGCCAGCAGTCGGGGTGGGGATGAGCAGTTCTTC
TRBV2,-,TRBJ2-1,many,CASGGGSTYNEQFF,TGTGCCAGCGGGGGAGGTTCCACCTACAATGAGCAGTTCTTC